Listed below are T cell receptor beta chains from one sample, sequenced in a study of T cells in Graves' hyperthyroidism and ophthalmopathy. Using its own MiXCR run on the multiplex PCR reads, TCRdb lists one record per CDR3 protein. The table lists 200,000 to 300,000 distinct CDR3 sequences, approximately 23% of them singletons, with approximately 32% in the top ten. The material sequenced was blood. These receptors were obtained from a woman between 40 and 50 years old with Graves' ophthalmopathy. Each CDR3 is given with its conserved first and last residue. The D gene is left open where the match is weak. Size is stated for part of the rows, as once, few or many counts, or as a class when the clone is expanded.

V	D	size	J	CDR3	DNA
TRBV7-2	TRBD2	.	TRBJ2-7	CASSLSRGAIEQYF	TGTGCCAGCAGCTTATCGCGGGGGGCGATCGAGCAGTACTTC
TRBV7-2	.	many	TRBJ2-7	CASSAYYEQYF	TGTGCCAGCAGCGCATACTACGAGCAGTACTTC
TRBV11-2	.	many	TRBJ1-2	CASSFGQRIYGYTF	TGTGCCAGCAGCTTCGGACAGCGCATCTATGGCTACACCTTC
TRBV6-5	.	many	TRBJ2-7	CASSYTLYEQYF	TGTGCCAGCAGTTACACCCTATACGAGCAGTACTTC
TRBV12-3/TRBV12-4	.	.	TRBJ1-5	CASSRESNQPQHF	TGTGCCAGCAGCCGTGAGAGCAATCAGCCCCAGCATTTT
TRBV28	TRBD2	many	TRBJ2-7	CASSWTSGFYEQYF	TGTGCCAGCAGCTGGACTAGCGGGTTCTACGAGCAGTACTTC
TRBV18	TRBD2	few	TRBJ2-7	CASSPREGETVEQYF	TGTGCCAGCTCACCGCGGGAGGGCGAAACGGTCGAGCAGTACTTC
TRBV12-3/TRBV12-4	TRBD1	.	TRBJ2-5	CASSSPGTAQETQYF	TGTGCCAGCAGTTCGCCAGGGACAGCCCAAGAGACCCAGTACTTC
TRBV2	TRBD1	many	TRBJ1-1	CASRNLYPGGGTEAFF	TGTGCCAGCAGAAACTTATACCCAGGGGGCGGCACTGAAGCTTTCTTT
TRBV12-3/TRBV12-4	TRBD2	many	TRBJ2-6	CASSWVSLAGVSGANVLTF	TGTGCCAGCAGTTGGGTTTCACTAGCGGGAGTTTCTGGGGCCAACGTCCTGACTTTC
TRBV7-2	.	many	TRBJ1-2	CASSAPTGSGYTF	TGTGCCAGCAGCGCTCCTACAGGGTCTGGCTACACCTTC
TRBV27	.	many	TRBJ2-7	CASTDMGNSEQYF	TGTGCCAGCACTGATATGGGAAATTCCGAGCAGTACTTC
TRBV6-5	TRBD1	many	TRBJ2-7	CASSYSGQVTYEQYF	TGTGCCAGCAGTTACTCGGGACAGGTAACCTACGAGCAGTACTTC
TRBV6-1	.	many	TRBJ2-7	CASSRPTVSYEQYF	TGTGCCAGCAGCCGCCCCACGGTGTCCTACGAGCAGTACTTC
TRBV6-1	.	many	TRBJ2-4	CASSGTGLAKNIQYF	TGTGCCAGCAGTGGGACGGGACTAGCCAAAAACATTCAGTACTTC
TRBV5-1	TRBD1	many	TRBJ1-3	CASSPDRISGNTIYF	TGCGCCAGCAGCCCGGACAGGATCTCTGGAAACACCATATATTTT
TRBV20-1	.	many	TRBJ1-2	CSARDKLTYGYTF	TGCAGTGCTAGAGACAAGTTAACTTATGGCTACACCTTC
TRBV6-1	.	many	TRBJ1-2	CASSEITDYGYTF	TGTGCCAGCAGTGAAATAACAGACTATGGCTACACCTTC
TRBV6-1	.	once	TRBJ2-7	CASSEMEGTVNYEQYF	TGTGCCAGCAGTGAAATGGAGGGGACAGTCAACTACGAGCAGTACTTC
TRBV6-1	.	many	TRBJ1-1	CASSEAGWGVGAFF	TGTGCCAGCAGTGAAGCAGGGTGGGGGGTCGGAGCTTTCTTT
TRBV30	.	many	TRBJ2-4	CAWGGRIQYF	TGTGCCTGGGGGGGGCGCATTCAGTACTTC
TRBV7-9	.	once	TRBJ2-5	CASSLSLRQQETQYF	TGTGCCAGCAGCTTAAGTTTACGACAGCAAGAGACCCAGTACTTC
TRBV19	TRBD2	many	TRBJ2-7	CASKWSSGSSYEQYF	TGTGCCTCAAAGTGGTCTAGCGGGAGCTCCTACGAGCAGTACTTC
TRBV6-5	.	many	TRBJ1-1	CASSSQGSGTEAFF	TGTGCCAGCAGTTCCCAGGGTAGTGGCACTGAAGCTTTCTTT
TRBV3-1	.	many	TRBJ1-5	CASSQGVVWAKPQHF	TGTGCCAGCAGCCAAGGTGTCGTATGGGCTAAGCCCCAGCATTTT
TRBV30	TRBD1	many	TRBJ1-6	CAWQERQGWDSPLHF	TGTGCCTGGCAAGAAAGACAGGGGTGGGATTCACCCCTCCACTTT
TRBV4-2	TRBD2	many	TRBJ2-7	CASSQDQGGSGSQYF	TGTGCCAGCAGCCAAGACCAGGGCGGGAGCGGTTCGCAGTACTTC
TRBV6-1	TRBD2	many	TRBJ2-7	CPSSRTSGSTNEQYF	TGTCCCAGCAGCCGGACTAGCGGGAGTACCAACGAGCAGTACTTC
TRBV13	.	many	TRBJ1-1	CASSFPDGNTEAFF	TGTGCCAGCAGCTTCCCGGACGGGAACACTGAAGCTTTCTTT
TRBV28	.	.	TRBJ2-7	CASSFGVLVYEQYF	TGTGCCAGCAGTTTTGGAGTCTTGGTCTACGAGCAGTACTTC
TRBV12-3/TRBV12-4	TRBD1	many	TRBJ2-5	CASSLVLGRGLGETQYF	TGTGCCAGCAGTTTAGTGTTGGGCAGGGGGCTTGGAGAGACCCAGTACTTC
TRBV6-5	TRBD1	once	TRBJ2-7	CASSSTRQGGGYEQYF	TGTGCCAGCAGTTCGACGCGACAGGGGGGAGGCTACGAGCAGTACTTC
TRBV27	TRBD1	many	TRBJ2-7	CASSGQGAREQYF	TGTGCCAGCAGTGGGCAGGGGGCTCGCGAGCAGTACTTC
TRBV30	.	many	TRBJ2-2	CAWRGQNTGELFF	TGTGCCTGGAGAGGGCAGAACACCGGGGAGCTGTTTTTT
TRBV29-1	.	many	TRBJ2-5	CSVDQSQETQYF	TGCAGCGTTGACCAGAGTCAGGAGACCCAGTACTTC
TRBV20-1	TRBD1	few	TRBJ2-4	CSAAQGTKNIQYF	TGCAGTGCTGCACAGGGGACAAAAAACATTCAGTACTTC
TRBV29-1	.	many	TRBJ1-1	CSVATGLNTEAFF	TGCAGCGTGGCGACAGGCCTGAACACTGAAGCTTTCTTT
TRBV10-3	.	many	TRBJ2-5	CAISDGGARQETQYF	TGTGCCATCAGTGATGGGGGGGCCCGCCAAGAGACCCAGTACTTC
TRBV6-2/TRBV6-3	.	many	TRBJ2-7	CASSYHLAGGYGRRGEQYF	TGTGCCAGCAGTTACCATCTAGCCGGCGGGTACGGCAGACGGGGCGAGCAGTACTTC
TRBV6-2/TRBV6-3	.	many	TRBJ1-2	CASSYTPRRGSDGYTF	TGTGCCAGCAGTTATACGCCTCGGAGGGGCTCGGATGGCTACACCTTC
TRBV10-3	.	many	TRBJ2-7	CAISESKGTPYEQYF	TGTGCCATCAGTGAGTCTAAGGGGACCCCCTACGAGCAGTACTTC
TRBV5-1	TRBD1	many	TRBJ1-1	CASSLIVSGGSEAFF	TGCGCCAGCAGCTTGATAGTTTCAGGGGGAAGTGAAGCTTTCTTT
TRBV20-1	TRBD1	many	TRBJ1-2	CSASSAGGVSYGYTF	TGCAGTGCTAGTTCGGCAGGGGGCGTAAGCTATGGCTACACCTTC
TRBV30	.	few	TRBJ2-7	CAWDSTGAYEQYF	TGTGCCTGGGACTCCACGGGGGCCTACGAGCAGTACTTC
TRBV2	TRBD2	many	TRBJ2-7	CASRSQREGGEQYF	TGTGCCAGCAGGTCTCAGCGGGAGGGTGGCGAGCAGTACTTC
TRBV29-1	TRBD1	many	TRBJ1-2	CSVAQGASYGYTF	TGCAGCGTTGCGCAGGGGGCGAGCTATGGCTACACCTTC
TRBV27	.	.	TRBJ2-7	CASSLSWGARNYEQYF	TGTGCCAGCAGTTTATCATGGGGGGCTCGCAACTACGAGCAGTACTTC
TRBV28	.	.	TRBJ1-1	CASRTLRRFGNTEAFF	TGTGCCAGCAGGACACTACGACGGTTCGGGAACACTGAAGCTTTCTTT
TRBV7-9	.	many	TRBJ2-7	CASSLPGSYEQYF	TGTGCCAGCAGCTTACCAGGTAGCTACGAGCAGTACTTC